Listed below are T cell receptor beta chains from one sample, sequenced in a study of Ad26.COV2.S vaccination and SARS-CoV-2 variants. Profiling relied on immunoSEQ multiplex PCR, and the TCRdb table lists in-frame clones only, not all of them. The sample holds 350,000 to 500,000 clones, approximately 89% seen once. The specimen was peripheral blood, collected in a trial of Ad26.COV2.S vaccine versus placebo. The receptors shown here come from a person between 18 and 65 years old who received the Ad26.COV2.S COVID-19 vaccine or a placebo. Both conserved end residues are part of each CDR3. A D gene is named only where the DNA matches it firmly. Expanded clones get a size class; other rows say once, few or many, or leave the size out.

NA	NA	TRBV6-5	TRBJ1-1	TGTGCCAGCAGTTACTCGGGACAAGGAACTGAAGCTTTCTTT	CASSYSGQGTEAFF
NA	NA	TRBV10-3	TRBJ2-3	TGTGCCATCAGTGACAGGGTGGAAGATACGCAGTATTTT	CAISDRVEDTQYF
TRBD1	NA	TRBV19	TRBJ1-6	TGTGCCACTACCCGGGACAGCGTTTCCTCCTATAATTCACCCCTCCACTTT	CATTRDSVSSYNSPLHF
NA	NA	TRBV5-7	TRBJ2-3	TGTGCCAGCAGCCTGCGGAAAGATACGCAGTATTTT	CASSLRKDTQYF
NA	NA	TRBV25-1	TRBJ1-1	TGTGCCAGCAGTGAATATAACTTAGGCGCGGGGGAAGCTTTCTTT	CASSEYNLGAGEAFF
NA	once	TRBV9	TRBJ1-4	TGTGCCAGCAGCGTAGGAGATTTACCGGGAAACACTAATGAAAAACTGTTTTTT	CASSVGDLPGNTNEKLFF
NA	NA	TRBV19	TRBJ2-3	TGTGCCAGTAGTCCTAGGACCCCCAGGACAGATACGCAGTATTTT	CASSPRTPRTDTQYF
TRBD2	NA	TRBV5-1	TRBJ2-1	TGCGCCAGTCAGCCGGGACTAGTTTCCAATGAGCAGTTCTTC	CASQPGLVSNEQFF
NA	few	TRBV11-3	TRBJ1-6	TGTGCCAGCAGTATTAGCGCAAATTCACCCCTCCACTTT	CASSISANSPLHF
NA	NA	TRBV7-9	TRBJ2-7	TGTGCCAGCAGCACCTCGGGCTACGAGCAGTACTTC	CASSTSGYEQYF
NA	once	TRBV2	TRBJ2-1	TGTGCCAGCAGTGAAGGGCAGCCCTACAATGAGCAGTTCTTC	CASSEGQPYNEQFF
NA	NA	TRBV9	TRBJ2-5	TGTGCCAGCAGCGTAGCCGACGACGAGACCCAGTACTTC	CASSVADDETQYF
NA	once	TRBV3-1/TRBV3-2	TRBJ1-5	TGTGCCAGCAGCCAACAATTAGCTCAGCCCCAGCATTTT	CASSQQLAQPQHF
NA	NA	TRBV12-3/TRBV12-4	TRBJ2-5	TGTGCCAGCAGAATAACAGGGAGAGAGACCCAGTACTTC	CASRITGRETQYF
NA	NA	TRBV7-2	TRBJ2-2	TGTGCCAGCACCCTCTACCGGGAGTTCGGGGAGCTGTTTTTT	CASTLYREFGELFF
NA	NA	TRBV5-6	TRBJ1-4	TGTGCCAGCAGCTTGTACGGGGCAGGAACTAATGAAAAACTGTTTTTT	CASSLYGAGTNEKLFF
NA	NA	TRBV10-3	TRBJ2-7	TGTGCCATCAGTGAGGGCGCGGCGTGGAGCTCCTACGAGCAGTACTTC	CAISEGAAWSSYEQYF
NA	NA	TRBV5-4	TRBJ1-2	TGTGCCAGCAGCCCCCGAGGGGCGACAGCAAGCTATGGCTACACCTTC	CASSPRGATASYGYTF
TRBD2	NA	TRBV14	TRBJ2-7	TGTGCCAGCAGCCCCTCGGGACTAGCGGGGGGAACCTACGAGCAGTACTTC	CASSPSGLAGGTYEQYF
NA	NA	TRBV12-3/TRBV12-4	TRBJ2-7	TGTGCCAGCAGTTTCGGAGTTTCCTACGAGCAGTACTTC	CASSFGVSYEQYF
TRBD1	NA	TRBV5-1	TRBJ2-7	TGCGCCAGCAGCTTTCGGGACAGGGGGCGTTTATCGGGTTACGAGCAGTACTTC	CASSFRDRGRLSGYEQYF
NA	NA	TRBV7-2	TRBJ1-5	TGTGCCAGCAGCTTAGCCGGGGGCGGTCAGCCCCAGCATTTT	CASSLAGGGQPQHF
NA	NA	TRBV11-3	TRBJ2-1	TGTGCCAGCAGTCTAGCCAGCAGTGAGCAGTTCTTC	CASSLASSEQFF
NA	once	TRBV28	TRBJ2-7	TGTGCCAGCACCTTGAACTACGAGCAGTACTTC	CASTLNYEQYF
NA	NA	TRBV7-7	TRBJ2-5	TGTGCTAGCAGCTTAGCTGACAGGAATCAAGAGACCCAGTACTTC	CASSLADRNQETQYF
NA	NA	TRBV7-2	TRBJ1-5	TGTGCCAGCAGCTTATACGGGGATCAGCCCCAGCATTTT	CASSLYGDQPQHF
NA	NA	TRBV9	TRBJ1-4	TGTGCCAGCAGCGTAGCCGCCAGGGGCGACGAAAAACTGTTTTTT	CASSVAARGDEKLFF
TRBD2	NA	TRBV7-2	TRBJ2-7	TGTGCCAGCAGCTTAGTTGGAACTAGCGCCGCCTACGAGCAGTACTTC	CASSLVGTSAAYEQYF
NA	NA	TRBV30	TRBJ2-7	TGTGCCTGGAGTGTTGGGTTGGGACTCTTTTACGAGCAGTACTTC	CAWSVGLGLFYEQYF
TRBD2	NA	TRBV2	TRBJ2-3	TGTGCCAGCAGTGAGGCCGGGGGGGCGTCCGATACGCAGTATTTT	CASSEAGGASDTQYF
TRBD2	NA	TRBV5-1	TRBJ2-1	TGCGCCAGCAGCCGAGAACCCCAGACTAGCTTGGTTGAGCAGTTCTTC	CASSREPQTSLVEQFF
TRBD1	NA	TRBV2	TRBJ1-3	TGTGCCAGCAGAAAACAGGGGGAGGGAAACACCATATATTTT	CASRKQGEGNTIYF
TRBD1	NA	TRBV7-3	TRBJ1-1	TGTGCCAGCAGCTTATTCCAGGGGGCGCTTGGCACTGAAGCTTTCTTT	CASSLFQGALGTEAFF
NA	NA	TRBV5-4	TRBJ2-2	TGTGCCAGCAGCTTGGTGGGCAGGGTAGGGGAGCTGTTTTTT	CASSLVGRVGELFF
NA	once	TRBV11-3	TRBJ1-3	TGTGCCAGCAGCTTTTTCTCTGGAAACACCATATATTTT	CASSFFSGNTIYF
NA	NA	TRBV6-4	TRBJ1-3	TGTGCCAGCCCCGGTGAATCTCTGGGGGACACCATATATTTT	CASPGESLGDTIYF
TRBD1	once	TRBV28	TRBJ1-2	TGTGCCAGCAGGTCGGGACAGAGTGACTATGGCTACACCTTC	CASRSGQSDYGYTF
TRBD1	NA	TRBV11-2	TRBJ1-1	TGTGCCAGCAGCTCTACCCGGACAGGGAACACTGAAGCTTTCTTT	CASSSTRTGNTEAFF
NA	NA	TRBV6-5	TRBJ1-4	TGTGCCAGCAGTTCGTCGGGCGATAATGAAAAACTGTTTTTT	CASSSSGDNEKLFF